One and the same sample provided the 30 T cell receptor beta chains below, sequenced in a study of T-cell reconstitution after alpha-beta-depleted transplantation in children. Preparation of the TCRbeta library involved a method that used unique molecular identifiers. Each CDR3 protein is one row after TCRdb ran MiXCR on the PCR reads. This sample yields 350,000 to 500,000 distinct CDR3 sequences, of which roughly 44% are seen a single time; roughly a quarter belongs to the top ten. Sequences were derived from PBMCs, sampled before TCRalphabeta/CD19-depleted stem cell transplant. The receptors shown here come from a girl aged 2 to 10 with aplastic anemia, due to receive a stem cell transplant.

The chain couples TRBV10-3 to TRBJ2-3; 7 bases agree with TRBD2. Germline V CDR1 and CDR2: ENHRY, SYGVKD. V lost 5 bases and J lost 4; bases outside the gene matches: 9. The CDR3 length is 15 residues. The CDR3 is CAISMAGAPSDTQYF. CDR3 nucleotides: TGTGCCATCAGTATGGCGGGAGCCCCCTCAGATACGCAGTATTTT.

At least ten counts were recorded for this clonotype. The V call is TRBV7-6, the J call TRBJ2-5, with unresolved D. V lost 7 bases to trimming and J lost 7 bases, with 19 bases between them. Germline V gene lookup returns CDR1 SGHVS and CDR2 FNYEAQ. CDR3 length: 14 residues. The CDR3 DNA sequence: TGTGCCAGCACCCCCTCGGCGGCTGTGGGGACCCAGTACTTC. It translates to CASTPSAAVGTQYF.

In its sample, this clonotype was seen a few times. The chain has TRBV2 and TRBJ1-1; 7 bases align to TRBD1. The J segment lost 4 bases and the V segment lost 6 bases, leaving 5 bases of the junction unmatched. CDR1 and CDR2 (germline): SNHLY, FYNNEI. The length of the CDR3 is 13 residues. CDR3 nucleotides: TGTGCCAGCAGCCACAGGGGTGGCACTGAAGCTTTCTTT. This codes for CASSHRGGTEAFF.

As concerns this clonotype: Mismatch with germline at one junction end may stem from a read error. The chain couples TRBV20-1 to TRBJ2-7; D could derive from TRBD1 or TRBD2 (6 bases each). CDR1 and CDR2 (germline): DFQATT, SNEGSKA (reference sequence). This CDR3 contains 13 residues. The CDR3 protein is CSASSTPEGEQHF. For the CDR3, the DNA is TGCAGTGCTAGCTCAACCCCGGAGGGGGAGCAGCACTTC.

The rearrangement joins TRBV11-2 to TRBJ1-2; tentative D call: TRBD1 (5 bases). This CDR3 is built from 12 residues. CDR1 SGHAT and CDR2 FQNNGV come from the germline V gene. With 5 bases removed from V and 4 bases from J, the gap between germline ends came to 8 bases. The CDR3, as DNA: TGTGCCAGCAGCATCGGGGGCTATGGCTACACCTTC. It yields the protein CASSIGGYGYTF.

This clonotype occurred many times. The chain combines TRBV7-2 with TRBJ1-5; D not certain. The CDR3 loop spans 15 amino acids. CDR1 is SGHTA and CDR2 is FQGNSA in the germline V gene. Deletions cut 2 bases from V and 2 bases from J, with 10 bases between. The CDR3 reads CASSLKGLGNQPQHF. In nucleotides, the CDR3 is TGTGCCAGCAGCTTAAAAGGGTTGGGCAATCAGCCCCAGCATTTT.

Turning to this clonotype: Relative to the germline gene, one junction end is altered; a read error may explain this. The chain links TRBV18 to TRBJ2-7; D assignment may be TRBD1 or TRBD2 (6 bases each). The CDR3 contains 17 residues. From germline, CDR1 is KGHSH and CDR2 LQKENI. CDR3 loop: CASSPPGGGGSSYEQYF. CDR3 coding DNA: TGTGCGAGCTCACCACCCGGGGGCGGCGGATCCTCCTACGAGCAGTACTTC.

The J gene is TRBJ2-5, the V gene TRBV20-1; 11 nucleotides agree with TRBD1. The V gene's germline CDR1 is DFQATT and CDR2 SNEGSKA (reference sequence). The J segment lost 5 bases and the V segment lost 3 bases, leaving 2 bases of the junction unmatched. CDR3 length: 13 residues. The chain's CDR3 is CSARGQGGETQYF. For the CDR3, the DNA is TGCAGTGCTAGGGGACAGGGGGGGGAGACCCAGTACTTC.

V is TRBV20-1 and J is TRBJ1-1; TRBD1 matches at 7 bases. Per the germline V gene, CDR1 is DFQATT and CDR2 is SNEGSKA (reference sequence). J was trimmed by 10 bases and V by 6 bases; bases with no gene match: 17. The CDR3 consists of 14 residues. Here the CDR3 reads CSARRHQQGLGAFF. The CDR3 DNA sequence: TGCAGTGCCCGTCGGCATCAACAGGGGCTAGGAGCTTTCTTT.

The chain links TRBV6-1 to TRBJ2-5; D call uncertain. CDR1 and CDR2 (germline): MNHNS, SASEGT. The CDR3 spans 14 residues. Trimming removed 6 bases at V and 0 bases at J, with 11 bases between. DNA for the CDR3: TGTGCCAGCAGCCCTCGGCCGTACCAAGAGACCCAGTACTTC. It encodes CASSPRPYQETQYF.

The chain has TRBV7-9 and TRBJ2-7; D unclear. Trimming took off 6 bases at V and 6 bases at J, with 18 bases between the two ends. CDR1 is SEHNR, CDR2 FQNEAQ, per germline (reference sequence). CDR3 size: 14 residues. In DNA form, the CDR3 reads TGTGCCAGCAGTTTTCTCGAGCCTCACGTCGAGCAGTACTTC. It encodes CASSFLEPHVEQYF.

CDR3 nucleotides: TGTGCCAGCAGTTACGGACAAACTAACTATGGCTACACCTTC. Its translation: CASSYGQTNYGYTF. The rearrangement links TRBV6-5 to TRBJ1-2; D may be TRBD1 (5 bases). CDR1 and CDR2 from the germline V gene are MNHEY and SVGAGI. This CDR3 region has 14 residues. V was trimmed by 2 bases and J by 0 bases, leaving 7 bases between them.

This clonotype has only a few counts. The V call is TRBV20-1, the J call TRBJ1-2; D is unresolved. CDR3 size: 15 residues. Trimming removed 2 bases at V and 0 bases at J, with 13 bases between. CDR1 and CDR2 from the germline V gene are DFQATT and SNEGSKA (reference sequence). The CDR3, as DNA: TGCAGTGCTAGAAGTCGGAGAGGGACTAACTATGGCTACACCTTC. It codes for CSARSRRGTNYGYTF.

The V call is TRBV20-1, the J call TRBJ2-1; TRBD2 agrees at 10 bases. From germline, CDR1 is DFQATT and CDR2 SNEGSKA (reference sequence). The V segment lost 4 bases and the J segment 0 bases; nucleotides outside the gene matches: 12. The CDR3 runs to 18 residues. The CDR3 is CSAIQQRGGRSSYNEQFF. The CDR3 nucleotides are TGCAGTGCTATTCAACAGCGGGGGGGCAGGAGCTCCTACAATGAGCAGTTCTTC.

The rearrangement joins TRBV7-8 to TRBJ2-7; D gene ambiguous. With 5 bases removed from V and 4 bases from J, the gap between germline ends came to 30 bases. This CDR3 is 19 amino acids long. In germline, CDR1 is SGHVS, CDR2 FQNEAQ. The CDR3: CASSPSSLPHLPNFYEQYF. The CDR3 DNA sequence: TGTGCCAGCAGCCCCAGCTCGTTGCCACATCTCCCCAACTTTTACGAGCAGTACTTC.

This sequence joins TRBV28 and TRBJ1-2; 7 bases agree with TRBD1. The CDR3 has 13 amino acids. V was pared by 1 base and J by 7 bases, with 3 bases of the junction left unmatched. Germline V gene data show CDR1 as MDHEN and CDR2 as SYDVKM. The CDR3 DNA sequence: TGTGCCAGCAGTTTATTGGCAGGGGGTGGCTACACCTTC. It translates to CASSLLAGGGYTF.

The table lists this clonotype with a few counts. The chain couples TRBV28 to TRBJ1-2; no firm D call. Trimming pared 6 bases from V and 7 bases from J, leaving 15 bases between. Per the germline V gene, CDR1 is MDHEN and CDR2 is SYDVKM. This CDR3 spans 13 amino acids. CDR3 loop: CASSFPGEVGYTF. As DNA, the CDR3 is TGTGCCAGCAGCTTCCCGGGCGAGGTTGGCTACACCTTC.

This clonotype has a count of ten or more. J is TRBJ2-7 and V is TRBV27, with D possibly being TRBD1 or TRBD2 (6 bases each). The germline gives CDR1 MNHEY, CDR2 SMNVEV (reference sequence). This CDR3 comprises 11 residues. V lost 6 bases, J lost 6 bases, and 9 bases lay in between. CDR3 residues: CASSGGSEQYF. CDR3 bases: TGTGCCAGCAGCGGGGGCAGCGAGCAGTACTTC.

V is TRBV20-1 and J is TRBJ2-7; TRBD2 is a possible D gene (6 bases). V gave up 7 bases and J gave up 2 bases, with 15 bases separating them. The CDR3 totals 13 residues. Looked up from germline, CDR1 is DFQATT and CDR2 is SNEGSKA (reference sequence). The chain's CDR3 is CSVLPGGPYEQYF. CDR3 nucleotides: TGCAGTGTTTTACCCGGGGGACCCTACGAGCAGTACTTC.

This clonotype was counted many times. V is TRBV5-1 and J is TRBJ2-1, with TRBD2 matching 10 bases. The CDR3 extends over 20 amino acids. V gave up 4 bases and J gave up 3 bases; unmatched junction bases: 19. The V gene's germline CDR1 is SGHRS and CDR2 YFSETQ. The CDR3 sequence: CASSAPGISTGTSVYNEQFF. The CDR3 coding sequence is TGCGCCAGCAGCGCTCCGGGGATATCTACCGGGACTAGCGTCTACAATGAGCAGTTCTTC.

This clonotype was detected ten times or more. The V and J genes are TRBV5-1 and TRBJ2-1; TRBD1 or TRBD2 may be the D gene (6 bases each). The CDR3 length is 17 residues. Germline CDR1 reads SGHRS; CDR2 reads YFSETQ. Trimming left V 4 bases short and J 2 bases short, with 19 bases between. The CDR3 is CASSDDRRGGAYNEQFF. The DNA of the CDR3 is TGCGCCAGCAGCGATGACAGGCGCGGAGGGGCCTACAATGAGCAGTTCTTC.

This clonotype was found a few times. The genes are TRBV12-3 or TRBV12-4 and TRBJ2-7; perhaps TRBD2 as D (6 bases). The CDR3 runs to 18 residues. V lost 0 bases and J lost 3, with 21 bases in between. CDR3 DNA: TGTGCCAGCAGTTTAGCGCGGGACCCGAGGGGAAGAGACTACGAGCAGTACTTC. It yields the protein CASSLARDPRGRDYEQYF.

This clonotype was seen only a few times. CDR3 DNA: TGCAGTGCCCCCGGTGCAGATTCCTACGAGCAGTACTTC. This codes for CSAPGADSYEQYF. V is TRBV20-1 and J is TRBJ2-7; D not resolved. This CDR3 comprises 13 residues. The V end lost 6 bases, the J end lost 1 base, and 13 bases lay between the germline ends. CDR1 is DFQATT, CDR2 SNEGSKA, per germline (reference sequence).

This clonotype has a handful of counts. CDR3 sequence reads: CASSLAPYEQYF. In DNA, the CDR3 is TGTGCCAGCAGTTTAGCTCCCTACGAGCAGTACTTC. The gene calls are TRBV12-3 or TRBV12-4 and TRBJ2-7; D not resolved. Trimming removed 0 bases from V and 2 bases from J, with 2 bases in between. The CDR3 length is 12 residues.

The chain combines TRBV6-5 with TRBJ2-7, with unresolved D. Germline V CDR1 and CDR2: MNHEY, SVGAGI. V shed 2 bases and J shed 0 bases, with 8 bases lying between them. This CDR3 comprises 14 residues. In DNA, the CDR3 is TGTGCCAGCAGTTACAAGGGCCCCTCCTACGAGCAGTACTTC. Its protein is CASSYKGPSYEQYF.

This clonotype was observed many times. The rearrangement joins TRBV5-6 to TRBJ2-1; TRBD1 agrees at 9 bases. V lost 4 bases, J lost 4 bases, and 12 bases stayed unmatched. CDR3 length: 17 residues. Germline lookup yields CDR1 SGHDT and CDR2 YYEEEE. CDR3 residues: CASSPDRGRPRYNEQFF. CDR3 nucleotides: TGTGCCAGCAGCCCGGACAGGGGAAGGCCGCGGTACAATGAGCAGTTCTTC. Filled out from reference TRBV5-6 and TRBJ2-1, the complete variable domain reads DAGVTQSPTHLIKTRGQQVTLRCSPKSGHDTVSWYQQALGQGPQFIFQYYEEEERQRGNFPDRFSGHQFPNYSSELNVNALLLGDSALYLCASSPDRGRPRYNEQFFGPGTRLTVL.

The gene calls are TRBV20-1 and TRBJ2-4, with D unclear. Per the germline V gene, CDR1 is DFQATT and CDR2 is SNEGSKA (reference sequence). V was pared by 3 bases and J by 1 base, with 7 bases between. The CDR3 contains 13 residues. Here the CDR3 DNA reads TGCAGTGCTAGGGTCGTGGCCAAAAACATTCAGTACTTC. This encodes CSARVVAKNIQYF.

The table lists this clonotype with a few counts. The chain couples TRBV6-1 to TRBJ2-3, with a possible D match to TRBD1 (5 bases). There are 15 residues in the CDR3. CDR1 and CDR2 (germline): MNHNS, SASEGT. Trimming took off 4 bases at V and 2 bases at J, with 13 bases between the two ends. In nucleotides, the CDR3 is TGTGCCAGCAGTGCCAGGGTTATAGTCACAGATACGCAGTATTTT. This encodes CASSARVIVTDTQYF.

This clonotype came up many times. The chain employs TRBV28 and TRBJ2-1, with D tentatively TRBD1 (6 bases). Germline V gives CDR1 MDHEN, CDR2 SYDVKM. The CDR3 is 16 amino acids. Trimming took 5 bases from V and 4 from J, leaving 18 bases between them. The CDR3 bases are TGTGCCAGCAGTCAAGGGGACAAAGGGCGATACAATGAGCAGTTCTTC. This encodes CASSQGDKGRYNEQFF.

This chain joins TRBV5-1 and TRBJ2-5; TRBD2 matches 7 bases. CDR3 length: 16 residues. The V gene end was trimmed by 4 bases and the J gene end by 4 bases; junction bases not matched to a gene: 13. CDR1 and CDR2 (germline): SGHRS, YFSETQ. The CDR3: CASSAVAKGGGETQYF. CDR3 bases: TGCGCCAGCAGCGCGGTAGCGAAGGGCGGGGGAGAGACCCAGTACTTC.